This T cell receptor (beta chain) originates from a study of blood T cell repertoires in COVID-19. Study as a whole: Spain, Italy and the United States supplied samples that represented acute and convalescent COVID-19. Nucleic acid was either cDNA or gDNA, and it came from T cells, B-cell-depleted T cells, or PBMCs.

As handled by the study authors: Reference gene primer amplification in the assay estimated nucleated cell counts. TCRdb's table, derived via immunoSEQ multiplex PCR, lists solely in-frame clones and lacks some. The D gene and trimming were derived from the DNA, and the V and J assignments and clone size from that table. Of nearly 55,000 clones listed, about 86% were seen once; the top ten hold about 12%. The TCR sequence derives from a man between 65 and 80 years old with active COVID-19. The sample consisted of peripheral blood.

The CDR3 is CASSRRDGPETQYF. The CDR3, as DNA: TGTGCCAGCAGCAGGAGGGATGGGCCGGAGACCCAGTACTTC. The J gene is TRBJ2-5, the V gene TRBV7-2, with D tentatively TRBD2 (6 bases). The V gene's germline CDR1 is SGHTA and CDR2 FQGNSA. The CDR3 is made up of 14 amino acids. Trimming pared 5 bases from V and 5 bases from J, leaving 15 bases between.